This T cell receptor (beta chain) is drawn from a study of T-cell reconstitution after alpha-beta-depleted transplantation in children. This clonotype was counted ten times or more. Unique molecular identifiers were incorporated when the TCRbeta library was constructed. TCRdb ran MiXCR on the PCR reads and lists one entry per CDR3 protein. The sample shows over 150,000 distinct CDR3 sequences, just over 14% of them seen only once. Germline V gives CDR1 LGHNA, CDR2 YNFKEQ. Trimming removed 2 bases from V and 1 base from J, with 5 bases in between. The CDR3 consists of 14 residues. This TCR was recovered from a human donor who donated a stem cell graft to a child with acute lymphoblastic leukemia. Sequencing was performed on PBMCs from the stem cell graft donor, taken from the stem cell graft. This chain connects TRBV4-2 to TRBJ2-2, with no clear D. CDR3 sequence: CASSQSKNTGELFF. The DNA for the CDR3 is TGTGCCAGCAGCCAATCGAAGAACACCGGGGAGCTGTTTTTT.